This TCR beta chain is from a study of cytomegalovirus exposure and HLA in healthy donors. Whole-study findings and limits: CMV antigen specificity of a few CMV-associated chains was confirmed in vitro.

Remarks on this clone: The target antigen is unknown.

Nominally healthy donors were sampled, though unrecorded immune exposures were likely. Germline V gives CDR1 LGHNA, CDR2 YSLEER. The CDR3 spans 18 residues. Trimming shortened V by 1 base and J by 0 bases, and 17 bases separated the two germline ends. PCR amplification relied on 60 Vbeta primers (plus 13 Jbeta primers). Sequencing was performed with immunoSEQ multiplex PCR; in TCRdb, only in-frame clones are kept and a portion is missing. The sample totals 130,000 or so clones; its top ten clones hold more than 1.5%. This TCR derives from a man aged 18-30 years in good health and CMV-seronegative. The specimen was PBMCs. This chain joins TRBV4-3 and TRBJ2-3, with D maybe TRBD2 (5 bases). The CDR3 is CASSQVRPSGFSTDTQYF. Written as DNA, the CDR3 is TGCGCCAGCAGCCAAGTTCGGCCCAGCGGCTTTAGCACAGATACGCAGTATTTT.